This is a list of T cell receptor beta chains from one sample in a study of cytomegalovirus exposure and HLA in healthy donors. Sequencing used immunoSEQ multiplex PCR; TCRdb keeps in-frame clones, though not all of them. Counted here are about 120,000 clones, about 75% occurring once; the ten biggest clones make up around 28%. The sequenced material came from PBMCs. These receptors all stem from a man between 60 and 70 years old in good health and CMV-seropositive. Each CDR3 is given with its conserved first and last residue. D genes are given only for firm matches. Not every row has a clone size; where given, it reads once, few, many or a size class.

v_call,cdr3_length,clone_size,j_call,d_call,cdr3_aa,cdr3_nt
TRBV27,14,-,TRBJ2-7,-,CASSLEGDPYEQYF,TGTGCCAGCAGTTTGGAGGGAGATCCCTACGAGCAGTACTTC
TRBV28,15,-,TRBJ1-4,-,CASSTSTVLGEKLFF,-
TRBV7-9,15,-,TRBJ1-2,TRBD1,CSSSPLWTGEHGYTF,TGTTCCAGCAGCCCCCTCTGGACAGGGGAGCATGGCTACACCTTC
TRBV21-1,14,once,TRBJ1-2,-,CASTRDKANYGYTF,TGTGCCAGCACCCGGGACAAAGCTAACTATGGCTACACCTTC
TRBV18,16,-,TRBJ1-1,TRBD1,CASSPYPPGRGTEAFF,TGTGCCAGCTCACCATATCCTCCTGGCAGGGGGACTGAAGCTTTCTTT
TRBV9,15,-,TRBJ1-6,-,CASSVGEGPNSPLHF,TGTGCCAGCAGCGTAGGGGAGGGTCCGAATTCACCCCTCCACTTT
TRBV14,13,-,TRBJ2-7,-,CASSQGRVYEQYF,TGTGCCAGCAGCCAAGGCAGGGTCTACGAGCAGTACTTC
TRBV5-4,12,-,TRBJ1-1,-,CASSLGLLEAFF,TGTGCCAGCAGCCTGGGGCTCCTTGAAGCTTTCTTT
TRBV4-2,16,-,TRBJ2-7,TRBD2,CASSRPGGTSAYEQYF,TGTGCCAGCAGCCGCCCCGGGGGGACTAGCGCCTACGAGCAGTACTTC
TRBV7-9,12,-,TRBJ2-1,-,CASSLSVQSQFF,TGTGCCAGCAGCTTATCCGTCCAGTCGCAGTTCTTC
TRBV2,16,-,TRBJ2-7,TRBD2,CASIKRTSGATNEQYF,TGTGCCAGCATTAAAAGGACTAGCGGGGCAACTAACGAGCAGTACTTC
TRBV7-2,18,few,TRBJ2-5,TRBD2,CASSLMGLAGAGKETQYF,TGTGCCAGCAGCTTAATGGGACTAGCGGGAGCAGGGAAAGAGACCCAGTACTTC
TRBV28,13,few,TRBJ2-5,TRBD1,CASSSGQQETQYF,TGTGCCAGCAGTTCGGGACAGCAAGAGACCCAGTACTTC
TRBV30,13,-,TRBJ1-2,-,CAWSLQSWYGYTF,TGTGCCTGGAGTTTGCAGTCATGGTATGGCTACACCTTC
TRBV28,15,-,TRBJ1-1,TRBD1,CASRPRQGQNTEAFF,TGTGCCAGCAGACCACGACAGGGACAGAACACTGAAGCTTTCTTT
TRBV18,14,-,TRBJ1-1,-,CASSPQGKNTEAFF,TGTGCCAGCTCACCGCAGGGGAAGAACACTGAAGCTTTCTTT
TRBV10-1,13,-,TRBJ1-1,TRBD1,CASSLGQGIEAFF,TGCGCCAGCAGCCTGGGACAGGGGATTGAAGCTTTCTTT
TRBV13,15,-,TRBJ2-7,TRBD2,CASSPGLAGGYEQYF,TGTGCCAGCAGCCCGGGACTAGCGGGAGGTTACGAGCAGTACTTC
TRBV20-1,10,few,TRBJ2-1,-,CVLGRNEQFF,TGCGTCCTGGGCCGCAATGAGCAGTTCTTC
TRBV5-1,15,-,TRBJ2-7,-,CASSLGYLTAYEQHF,TGCGCCAGCAGCTTGGGATACCTCACAGCCTACGAGCAGCACTTC
TRBV12-5,14,-,TRBJ2-7,TRBD2,CASGQAGKFYEQYF,TGTGCTAGTGGTCAAGCGGGGAAATTCTACGAGCAGTACTTC
TRBV6-5,15,-,TRBJ1-4,TRBD1,CASSRTGGRSEKLFF,TGTGCCAGCAGCCGTACAGGGGGCAGGAGTGAAAAACTGTTTTTT
TRBV6-1,15,-,TRBJ1-5,-,CASSSSGGLNQPQHF,TGTGCCAGCAGCTCCTCGGGAGGCCTCAATCAGCCCCAGCATTTT
TRBV7-8,14,-,TRBJ1-6,-,CASSSTVSGSPLHF,TGTGCCAGCAGCTCGACAGTTTCAGGTTCACCCCTCCACTTT
TRBV7-2,15,-,TRBJ2-1,TRBD2,CASTLLATSYNEQFF,TGTGCCAGCACCTTACTAGCGACCAGCTACAATGAGCAGTTCTTC
TRBV30,15,-,TRBJ1-2,-,CACRRGQPTNYGYTF,TGTGCCTGCCGAAGAGGACAACCGACCAACTATGGCTACACCTTC
TRBV5-1,16,-,TRBJ1-1,-,CASSPDESTGNTEAFF,TGCGCCAGCAGCCCCGATGAGAGTACAGGCAACACTGAAGCTTTCTTT
TRBV7-9,13,-,TRBJ1-3,-,CSSSPRRGNTIYF,TGTTCCAGCAGCCCTCGCAGGGGAAACACCATATATTTT
TRBV10-2,15,-,TRBJ2-3,-,CAAKNSEASTDTQYF,TGCGCCGCTAAAAATAGCGAAGCTAGCACAGATACGCAGTATTTT
TRBV10-1,15,-,TRBJ2-2,-,CASSEATLNTGELFF,TGCGCCAGCAGTGAAGCCACCCTGAACACCGGGGAGCTGTTTTTT
TRBV5-6,15,-,TRBJ2-1,TRBD2,CASSLGLAGYNEQFF,TGTGCCAGCAGCTTGGGGCTAGCGGGTTACAATGAGCAGTTCTTC
TRBV5-6,15,few,TRBJ2-5,TRBD2,CASSRTSGGTETQYF,TGTGCCAGCAGCCGGACTAGCGGGGGGACGGAGACCCAGTACTTC
TRBV5-6,16,-,TRBJ2-2,TRBD1,CASSLIGQGGTGELFF,TGTGCCAGCAGCTTGATCGGACAGGGGGGGACCGGGGAGCTGTTTTTT
TRBV7-9,17,few,TRBJ1-2,TRBD1,CASSLAVGTGLRYGYTF,TGTGCCAGCAGCTTAGCCGTCGGGACAGGGTTACGGTATGGCTACACCTTC
TRBV4-1,20,few,TRBJ2-3,TRBD1,CASSQAYFLPGTDSTDTQYF,TGCGCCAGCAGCCAAGCCTACTTCTTACCCGGGACAGATAGCACAGATACGCAGTATTTT
TRBV10-2,13,-,TRBJ1-2,-,CASFRQGNYGYTF,TGCGCCAGCTTCCGGCAGGGGAACTATGGCTACACCTTC
TRBV18,17,-,TRBJ1-1,TRBD1,CASSLMGTGGLNTEAFF,TGTGCCAGCTCCCTAATGGGGACAGGGGGCTTGAACACTGAAGCTTTCTTT
TRBV6-5,14,-,TRBJ1-2,TRBD1,CASSSGTGAYGYTF,TGTGCCAGCAGTTCCGGGACAGGGGCCTATGGCTACACCTTC
TRBV19,12,few,TRBJ2-2,-,CASRKSAGELFF,TGTGCCAGTAGAAAATCGGCCGGGGAGCTGTTTTTT
TRBV29-1,13,-,TRBJ1-6,TRBD1,CSVATGVNSPLHF,TGCAGCGTGGCTACAGGGGTCAATTCACCCCTCCACTTT
TRBV6-1,15,-,TRBJ1-5,TRBD1,CASSATGVAVQPQHF,TGTGCCAGCAGTGCTACAGGGGTCGCGGTTCAGCCCCAGCATTTT
TRBV29-1,11,-,TRBJ1-1,-,CSAAGTTEAFF,TGCAGCGCCGCGGGAACCACTGAAGCTTTCTTT
TRBV2,13,-,TRBJ1-3,-,CASRGRVGNTIYF,TGTGCCAGCAGGGGCAGGGTCGGAAACACCATATATTTT
TRBV6-1,15,-,TRBJ2-2,TRBD1,CASSTQQGISGELFF,TGTGCCAGCAGTACACAACAGGGGATCAGCGGGGAGCTGTTTTTT
TRBV18,14,-,TRBJ1-1,-,CASSPLEGGTEAFF,TGTGCCAGCTCACCCCTCGAGGGGGGGACTGAAGCTTTCTTT
TRBV2,13,-,TRBJ1-5,-,CAAGGDSNQPQHF,TGTGCCGCCGGGGGGGATAGCAATCAGCCCCAGCATTTT
TRBV29-1,11,-,TRBJ2-7,-,CSVGTFYEQYF,TGCAGCGTTGGCACTTTCTACGAGCAGTACTTC
TRBV5-1,15,-,TRBJ1-6,-,CASSQGHQVESPLHF,TGCGCCAGCAGCCAGGGACACCAAGTAGAATCACCCCTCCACTTT
TRBV28,16,-,TRBJ2-1,TRBD1,CASSLGGDRGLSEQFF,TGTGCCAGCAGTTTGGGAGGGGACAGGGGGCTCAGTGAGCAGTTCTTC
TRBV5-8,16,-,TRBJ2-1,TRBD2,CASSLRATSGTNEQFF,TGTGCCAGCAGCTTGCGGGCGACTAGCGGGACCAATGAGCAGTTCTTC
TRBV6-1,14,-,TRBJ2-5,TRBD1,CASSPRQGSETQYF,TGTGCCAGCAGTCCCAGACAGGGATCGGAGACCCAGTACTTC
TRBV7-9,15,-,TRBJ1-3,-,CASSLRGITGNTIYF,TGTGCCAGCAGCTTAAGGGGGATTACTGGAAACACCATATATTTT
TRBV7-2,15,-,TRBJ2-3,TRBD2,CASSFSGSEGDTQYF,TGTGCCAGCAGCTTTAGCGGGAGCGAAGGGGATACGCAGTATTTT
TRBV29-1,18,-,TRBJ2-7,-,CSVEVSGGTDGALYEQYF,TGCAGCGTTGAAGTAAGCGGCGGTACCGACGGAGCCCTCTACGAGCAGTACTTC
TRBV9,14,-,TRBJ2-7,TRBD1,CASSPGGSSYEQYF,TGTGCCAGCAGCCCAGGGGGAAGCTCCTACGAGCAGTACTTC
TRBV10-3,15,-,TRBJ1-1,-,CAISDWGSLNTEAFF,TGTGCCATCAGTGATTGGGGCAGCCTGAACACTGAAGCTTTCTTT
TRBV28,12,once,TRBJ1-1,TRBD1,CASRQGGTEAFF,TGTGCCAGCAGACAGGGGGGAACTGAAGCTTTCTTT